A single sample gave rise to the 27 T cell receptor beta chains below, sequenced in a study of radiotherapy plus CTLA-4 blockade in lung cancer. This table comes from immunoSEQ multiplex PCR, and its TCRdb copy is limited to in-frame clones, with some not included. Here the sample spans 45,000 or so clones, around 72% being singletons. The sample here was peripheral blood, taken from a patient treated with radiotherapy plus ipilimumab. The source of these receptors is a human donor with non-small cell lung cancer who had a complete response to radiotherapy plus ipilimumab.

The chain has TRBV19 and TRBJ1-2, with 7 nucleotides matching TRBD1. Per germline, CDR1 LNHDA and CDR2 SQIVND (reference sequence). The CDR3 sequence is 13 residues long. Trimming removed 6 bases from V and 0 bases from J; junction bases left unmatched: 1. DNA of the CDR3: TGTGCCAGTAGGCAGGGGGCTAACTATGGCTACACCTTC. It encodes CASRQGANYGYTF.

The chain links TRBV4-3 to TRBJ1-4; 10 bases match TRBD1. Per the germline V gene, CDR1 is LGHNA and CDR2 is YSLEER. The CDR3 loop spans 17 amino acids. Trimming cost V 2 bases and J 6 bases; bases outside gene matches: 9. This CDR3 is CASSQTRGGTGDEKLFF. In DNA, the CDR3 is TGCGCCAGCAGCCAAACCCGCGGAGGGACAGGGGATGAAAAACTGTTTTTT.

In DNA, the CDR3 is TGTGCCAGCAGCCGCAACAACCGGGTGAGCTACACCTTC. This gives the protein CASSRNNRVSYTF. The rearrangement joins TRBV7-2 to TRBJ1-2; no firm D call. Germline values: CDR1 SGHTA, CDR2 FQGNSA. V was trimmed by 5 bases and J by 9 bases, leaving 16 bases between them. The CDR3 totals 13 residues.

V is TRBV5-1 and J is TRBJ2-1; 9 bases map to TRBD1. V shed 6 bases, J shed 6 bases, and the junction held 7 bases outside the gene matches. CDR3 length equals 14 residues. Germline V lookup: CDR1 SGHRS, CDR2 YFSETQ. Here the CDR3 reads CASTGTGNRNEQFF. The CDR3 coding sequence is TGCGCCAGCACCGGGACAGGGAATCGCAATGAGCAGTTCTTC. The whole variable domain, filled in from reference TRBV5-1 and TRBJ2-1, reads KAGVTQTPRYLIKTRGQQVTLSCSPISGHRSVSWYQQTPGQGLQFLFEYFSETQRNKGNFPGRFSGRQFSNSRSEMNVSTLELGDSALYLCASTGTGNRNEQFFGPGTRLTVL.

The genes are TRBV7-2 and TRBJ2-1; D not certain. The V end was cut by 5 bases, the J end by 5 bases, with 16 bases between. The CDR3 extends over 15 amino acids. Germline CDR1 reads SGHTA; CDR2 reads FQGNSA. CDR3 protein: CASSPSWAVNNEQFF. The CDR3 nucleotides read TGTGCCAGCAGCCCTTCTTGGGCCGTGAACAATGAGCAGTTCTTC.

V usage is TRBV30 and J usage is TRBJ2-1; 8 bases match TRBD2. After removal of 4 bases from V and 7 bases from J, the junction contained 12 bases not matched to a gene. From germline, CDR1 is GTSNPN and CDR2 SVGIG (reference sequence). This CDR3 has 15 residues. DNA of the CDR3: TGTGCCTGGATAAGGGGACTAGGGGTTTGGAATGAGCAGTTCTTC. This codes for CAWIRGLGVWNEQFF. The complete variable domain, with remaining parts taken from reference TRBV30 and TRBJ2-1, reads SQTIHQWPATLVQPVGSPLSLECTVEGTSNPNLYWYRQAAGRGLQLLFYSVGIGQISSEVPQNLSASRPQDRQFILSSKKLLLSDSGFYLCAWIRGLGVWNEQFFGPGTRLTVL.

V gene TRBV2 combines with J gene TRBJ2-7, with TRBD2 identical over 12 bases. From germline, CDR1 is SNHLY and CDR2 FYNNEI. The CDR3 has 17 amino acids. V lost 6 bases to trimming and J lost 1 base; unmatched junction nucleotides: 10. The CDR3 spells CASRDPGTSGFSYEQYF. In nucleotides, the CDR3 is TGTGCCAGCAGAGACCCAGGGACTAGCGGGTTTTCCTACGAGCAGTACTTC. The full variable domain, completed using reference TRBV2 and TRBJ2-7, is EPEVTQTPSHQVTQMGQEVILRCVPISNHLYFYWYRQILGQKVEFLVSFYNNEISEKSEIFDDQFSVERPDGSNFTLKIRSTKLEDSAMYFCASRDPGTSGFSYEQYFGPGTRLTVT.

This clone was seen once. V and J are TRBV5-4 and TRBJ2-7; 7 bases map to TRBD2. This CDR3 spans 15 amino acids. CDR1 and CDR2 from the germline V gene are SGHNT and YYREEE (reference sequence). Trimming cost V 4 bases and J 7 bases; bases outside gene matches: 14. The CDR3 is CASSNPTSRAGEQYF. As DNA, the CDR3 is TGTGCCAGCAGCAACCCGACTAGCCGAGCGGGTGAGCAGTACTTC.

The rearrangement joins TRBV7-3 to TRBJ1-1; D is undetermined. The germline gives CDR1 SGHTA, CDR2 FQGTGA. The CDR3 spans 13 residues. V was pared by 1 base and J by 7 bases, with 10 bases between. CDR3 sequence (DNA): TGTGCCAGCAGCTTAAGTGGGCAGAATGAAGCTTTCTTT. Amino acids: CASSLSGQNEAFF. Together with reference TRBV7-3 and TRBJ1-1, the CDR3 gives the full variable domain: GAGVSQTPSNKVTEKGKYVELRCDPISGHTALYWYRQSLGQGPEFLIYFQGTGAADDSGLPNDRFFAVRPEGSVSTLKIQRTERGDSAVYLCASSLSGQNEAFFGQGTRLTVV.

The V and J genes are TRBV6-1 and TRBJ2-7, with D perhaps TRBD1 (6 bases). The CDR3 totals 13 residues. Germline assignment: CDR1 MNHNS and CDR2 SASEGT. Trimming took 6 bases from V and 6 from J, leaving 15 bases between them. In nucleotides, the CDR3 is TGTGCCAGCAGAGACTACAGGGCCGGCGAGCAGTACTTC. Protein sequence: CASRDYRAGEQYF.

The chain is built from TRBV2 and TRBJ1-2, with a weak D call TRBD1 (6 bases). Trimming took 3 bases from V and 4 from J, leaving 15 bases between them. The V gene's germline CDR1 is SNHLY and CDR2 FYNNEI. The CDR3 is 15 amino acids. The CDR3 DNA reads as TGTGCCAGCAGTGACGGGGGGGCGCCCGGCTATGGCTACACCTTC. Translated: CASSDGGAPGYGYTF.

This clone was counted a single time. V is TRBV5-1 and J is TRBJ1-2; possible D gene TRBD1, 6 bases. V lost 6 bases and J 0 bases, leaving 15 bases between the germline ends. Germline CDR1 is SGHRS and CDR2 is YFSETQ. The CDR3 totals 15 residues. The CDR3 nucleotides are TGCGCCAGCAAAAGGACAGAAACTACTAACTATGGCTACACCTTC. It is translated as CASKRTETTNYGYTF.

On this clone: Relative to the germline gene, one junction end is altered; a read error may explain this. The rearrangement joins TRBV28 to TRBJ2-3; D perhaps matches TRBD2 (5 bases). The germline CDR1 and CDR2 sequences are MDHEN and SYDVKM. The CDR3 contains 15 residues. The CDR3 DNA follows: TGTGCCAGCAATTTATTCACGAACGGAGGAGATACGCAGTATTTT. Encoded protein: CASNLFTNGGDTQYF.

The chain employs TRBV5-4 and TRBJ1-1; possibly TRBD1 for D (6 bases). The CDR3 consists of 15 residues. CDR1 and CDR2 from the germline V gene are SGHNT and YYREEE (reference sequence). V lost 4 bases to trimming and J lost 4 bases, with 17 bases between them. CDR3 nucleotide sequence: TGTGCCAGCAGCCCGGAAACAGGGATGGGCACTGAAGCTTTCTTT. Translating it yields CASSPETGMGTEAFF.

J is TRBJ2-1 and V is TRBV7-2, with a tentative D call TRBD1 (6 bases). CDR1 and CDR2 (germline): SGHTA, FQGNSA. The V end was cut by 2 bases, the J end by 10 bases, with 9 bases between. The CDR3 is 12 amino acids. CDR3 region: CASSLPRGEQFF. The CDR3 DNA is TGTGCCAGCAGCTTACCGAGGGGGGAGCAGTTCTTC.

The chain joins TRBV6-5 to TRBJ2-7, with 8 bases lining up with TRBD1. There are 14 residues in the CDR3. Germline V lookup: CDR1 MNHEY, CDR2 SVGAGI. The junction had 4 bases not matched to a gene; V was cut back by 6 bases and J by 0 bases. The CDR3 region is CASSTDRVSYEQYF. The CDR3 DNA sequence: TGTGCCAGCAGCACGGACAGGGTCTCCTACGAGCAGTACTTC.

The V call is TRBV18, the J call TRBJ2-2, with 10 bases lining up with TRBD1. Losses at the gene ends were 5 bases for V and 4 bases for J; bases not matched to a gene: 13. CDR1 is KGHSH, CDR2 LQKENI, per germline. This CDR3 comprises 18 residues. In nucleotides, the CDR3 is TGTGCCAGCTCAAGGGACAGGGGTCGGATAGCCAGCACCGGGGAGCTGTTTTTT. Amino acid sequence: CASSRDRGRIASTGELFF.

As DNA, the CDR3 is TGTGCCAGCAGCCCCTCTCCAGGGTCGAACGAGCAGTATTTT. This translates into CASSPSPGSNEQYF. This sequence joins TRBV7-2 and TRBJ2-3, with D perhaps TRBD1 (5 bases). V was clipped by 5 bases and J by 11 bases, with 20 bases between them. The V gene's germline CDR1 is SGHTA and CDR2 FQGNSA. This CDR3 has 14 residues. Together with reference TRBV7-2 and TRBJ2-3, the CDR3 gives the full variable domain: GAGVSQSPSNKVTEKGKDVELRCDPISGHTALYWYRQSLGQGLEFLIYFQGNSAPDKSGLPSDRFSAERTGGSVSTLTIQRTQQEDSAVYLCASSPSPGSNEQYFGPGTRLTVL.

The rearrangement links TRBV5-4 to TRBJ2-7; D may be TRBD1 (6 bases). CDR1 and CDR2 from the germline V gene are SGHNT and YYREEE (reference sequence). The ends were cut back, 1 base at V and 4 bases at J, with 6 bases in the middle. The CDR3 runs 12 residues. The CDR3 DNA reads as TGTGCCAGCAGCTTGACAGGGTACGAGCAGTACTTC. Protein product: CASSLTGYEQYF.

The chain combines TRBV19 with TRBJ2-3; 8 bases are a match to TRBD2. In germline, CDR1 is LNHDA, CDR2 SQIVND (reference sequence). CDR3 length equals 13 residues. J was trimmed by 4 bases and V by 4 bases; bases with no gene match: 1. The CDR3 protein is CASSTGLADTQYF. In DNA form, the CDR3 reads TGTGCCAGTAGTACGGGACTAGCAGATACGCAGTATTTT.

Details on this clone: An end of the junction differs from the germline gene, which may be a read error. The chain has TRBV6-1 and TRBJ1-4; D perhaps matches TRBD1 (5 bases). Germline CDR1 is MNHNS and CDR2 is SASEGT. There are 15 residues in the CDR3. The CDR3 loop is CASSEGSGFNEKLFF. The CDR3, as DNA: TGTGCCAGCAGCGAAGGATCAGGGTTTAATGAAAAACTGTTTTTT.

The CDR3 DNA follows: TGTGCCAGTAGTATAGTTGGGACAGGGTGGGAAGGCACTGAAGCTTTCTTT. Residues: CASSIVGTGWEGTEAFF. V gene TRBV19 combines with J gene TRBJ1-1; 9 bases map to TRBD1. The CDR3 totals 17 residues. Trimming removed 1 base from V and 4 bases from J; junction bases left unmatched: 10. Per the germline V gene, CDR1 is LNHDA and CDR2 is SQIVND (reference sequence).

This clone appeared once. The gene calls are TRBV28 and TRBJ2-7; TRBD1 agrees at 10 bases. Germline V CDR1 and CDR2: MDHEN, SYDVKM. Trimming at V came to 6 bases and at J to 2 bases, leaving 4 bases not matched to a gene. CDR3 size: 14 residues. CDR3 in DNA: TGTGCCAGCAGGGGACAGGGGTTAGCCTACGAGCAGTACTTC. Translating it yields CASRGQGLAYEQYF.

Only a few counts were recorded for this clone. V is TRBV6-1 and J is TRBJ1-1; no reliable D call. V gave up 4 bases and J gave up 4 bases, with 13 bases separating them. The length of the CDR3 is 14 residues. Per the germline V gene, CDR1 is MNHNS and CDR2 is SASEGT. CDR3 coding DNA: TGTGCCAGCAGTGTCTTGGACTGGGGCACTGAAGCTTTCTTT. Translated, it gives CASSVLDWGTEAFF.

About this clone: Mismatch with germline at one junction end may stem from a read error. V gene TRBV4-2 combines with J gene TRBJ2-7, with TRBD1 matching 8 bases. This CDR3 has 16 residues. CDR1 LGHNA and CDR2 YNFKEQ come from the germline V gene. DNA for the CDR3: TGTGCCGGCAGCCAACCGACAGGGGCAGGCTCGTACGAGCAGTACTTC. Translated, it gives CAGSQPTGAGSYEQYF.

This clone was observed a few times. CDR3: CASSQGLNSGNTIYF. The CDR3 nucleotides read TGTGCCAGCAGCCAAGGACTGAACTCTGGAAACACCATATATTTT. This chain uses TRBV14 with TRBJ1-3; D call uncertain. The CDR3 loop spans 15 amino acids. Trimming shortened V by 1 base and J by 0 bases, and 7 bases separated the two germline ends. The germline gives CDR1 SGHDN, CDR2 FVKESK.

This chain links TRBV4-3 with TRBJ2-7, with 12 nucleotides matching TRBD2. Trimming at V came to 4 bases and at J to 4 bases, leaving 5 bases not matched to a gene. Germline V lookup: CDR1 LGHNA, CDR2 YSLEER. The CDR3 has 15 amino acids. The DNA of the CDR3 is TGCGCCAGCAGCCCGTCCCTAGCGGGGGGGTACGAGCAGTACTTC. This gives the protein CASSPSLAGGYEQYF.